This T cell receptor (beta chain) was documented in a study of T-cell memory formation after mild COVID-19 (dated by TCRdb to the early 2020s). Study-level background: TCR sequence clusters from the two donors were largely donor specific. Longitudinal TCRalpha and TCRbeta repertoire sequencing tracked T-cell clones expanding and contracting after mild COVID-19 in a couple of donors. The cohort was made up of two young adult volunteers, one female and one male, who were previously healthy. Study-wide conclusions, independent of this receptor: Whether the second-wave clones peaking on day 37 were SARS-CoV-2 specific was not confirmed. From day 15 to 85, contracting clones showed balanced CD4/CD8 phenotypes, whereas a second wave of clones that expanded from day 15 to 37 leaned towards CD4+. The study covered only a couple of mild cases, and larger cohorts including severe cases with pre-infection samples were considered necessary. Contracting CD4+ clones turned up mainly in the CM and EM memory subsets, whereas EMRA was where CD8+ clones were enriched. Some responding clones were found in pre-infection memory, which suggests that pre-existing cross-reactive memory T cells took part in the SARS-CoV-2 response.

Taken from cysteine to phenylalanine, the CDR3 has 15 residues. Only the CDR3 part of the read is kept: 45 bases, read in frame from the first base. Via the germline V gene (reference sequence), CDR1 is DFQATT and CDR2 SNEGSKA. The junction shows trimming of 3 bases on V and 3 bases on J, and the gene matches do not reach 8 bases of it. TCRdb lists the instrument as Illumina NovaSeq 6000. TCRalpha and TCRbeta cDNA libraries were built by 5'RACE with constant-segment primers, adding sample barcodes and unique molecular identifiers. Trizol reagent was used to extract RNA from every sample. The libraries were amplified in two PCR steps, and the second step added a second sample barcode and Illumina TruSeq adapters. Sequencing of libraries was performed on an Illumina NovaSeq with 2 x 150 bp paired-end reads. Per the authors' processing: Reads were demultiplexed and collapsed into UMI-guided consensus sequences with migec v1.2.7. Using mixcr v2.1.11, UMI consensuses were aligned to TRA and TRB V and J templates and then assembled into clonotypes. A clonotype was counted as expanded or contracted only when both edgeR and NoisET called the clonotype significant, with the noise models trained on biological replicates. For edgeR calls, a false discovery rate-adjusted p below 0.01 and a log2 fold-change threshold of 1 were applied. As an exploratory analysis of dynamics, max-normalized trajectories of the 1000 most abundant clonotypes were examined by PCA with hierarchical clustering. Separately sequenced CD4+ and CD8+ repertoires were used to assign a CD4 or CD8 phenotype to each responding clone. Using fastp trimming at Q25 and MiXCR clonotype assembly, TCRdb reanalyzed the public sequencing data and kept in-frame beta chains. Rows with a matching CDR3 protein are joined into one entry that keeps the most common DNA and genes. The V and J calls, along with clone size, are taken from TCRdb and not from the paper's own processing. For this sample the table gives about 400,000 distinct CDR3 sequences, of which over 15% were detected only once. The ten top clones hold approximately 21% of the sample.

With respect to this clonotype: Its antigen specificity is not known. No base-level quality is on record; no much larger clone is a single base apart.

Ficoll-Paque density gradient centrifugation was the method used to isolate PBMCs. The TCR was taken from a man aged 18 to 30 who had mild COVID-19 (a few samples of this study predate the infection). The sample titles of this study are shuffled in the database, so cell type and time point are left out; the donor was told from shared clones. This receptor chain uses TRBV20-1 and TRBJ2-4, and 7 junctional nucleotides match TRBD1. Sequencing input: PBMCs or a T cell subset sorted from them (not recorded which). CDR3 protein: CSARDRTGLKNIQYF. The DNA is TGCAGTGCTAGGGACCGGACAGGACTCAAAAACATTCAGTACTTC.